The 11 T cell receptor beta chains below come from one sample, sequenced in a study of CD8 T cells in ankylosing spondylitis. TCRdb ran MiXCR on the 5' RACE reads and lists one entry per CDR3 protein. The profile shows 150,000 to 200,000 distinct CDR3 sequences, under 35% of them singletons. The specimen sequenced was synovial fluid, either unsorted or a sorted T cell fraction (not recorded which). These receptor sequences come from a male donor with ankylosing spondylitis.

At least ten counts were recorded for this clonotype. V gene TRBV6-5 combines with J gene TRBJ1-1; 10 bases agree with TRBD1. V trimming: 11 bases; J trimming: 4 bases; junction bases outside the gene matches: 16. CDR3 length equals 16 residues. Per the germline V gene, CDR1 is MNHEY and CDR2 is SVGAGI. DNA of the CDR3: TGTGCCCTATTCGGGACAGGGGTCATTGTAATCACTGAAGCTTTCTTT. Translating gives CALFGTGVIVITEAFF.

This clonotype appeared many times. The rearrangement uses TRBV20-1 and TRBJ1-1; 8 positions match TRBD1. The CDR3 extends over 14 amino acids. V shed 3 bases and J 5 bases; nucleotides not matched to a gene: 8. The germline V gene has CDR1 DFQATT and CDR2 SNEGSKA (reference sequence). CDR3 sequence: CSARTRTGKTEAFF. In nucleotides, the CDR3 is TGCAGTGCTAGGACCCGGACAGGGAAGACTGAAGCTTTCTTT.

V usage is TRBV7-9 and J usage is TRBJ1-1, with TRBD1 matching over 7 bases. The CDR3 is 13 amino acids. Trimming took 3 bases from V and 11 from J; bases not matched to a gene: 9. Per the germline V gene, CDR1 is SEHNR and CDR2 is FQNEAQ (reference sequence). CDR3 nucleotides: TGTGCCAGCAGCTTCGGGACAGTGAATGGGGCTTTCTTT. As protein: CASSFGTVNGAFF.

This rearrangement joins TRBV4-1 to TRBJ1-5, with D possibly TRBD1 on 5 matching bases. The CDR3 has 16 residues. V was clipped by 0 bases and J by 5 bases, with 14 bases between them. CDR1 and CDR2 from the germline V gene are MGHRA and YSYEKL. The CDR3 region is CASSQEWGRDHQPQHF. For the CDR3, the DNA is TGCGCCAGCAGCCAAGAATGGGGCAGGGATCATCAGCCCCAGCATTTT.

The chain couples TRBV28 to TRBJ2-7, with D possibly matching TRBD1 (6 bases). This CDR3 spans 14 amino acids. Germline CDR1 is MDHEN and CDR2 is SYDVKM. V was clipped by 5 bases and J by 2 bases, with 13 bases between them. The CDR3 loop reads CASSVYRETYEQYF. CDR3 DNA: TGTGCCAGCAGTGTATACAGGGAGACCTACGAGCAGTACTTC.

The chain combines TRBV9 with TRBJ1-6; TRBD1 might be the D (6 bases). The germline V gene has CDR1 SGDLS and CDR2 YYNGEE. Deletions cut 3 bases from V and 10 bases from J, with 14 bases between. This CDR3 has 14 amino acids. The chain's CDR3 is CASSGEGVVSPLHF. DNA for the CDR3: TGTGCCAGCAGCGGGGAGGGGGTGGTCTCACCCCTCCACTTT. Full variable domain (missing parts from reference TRBV9 and TRBJ1-6): DSGVTQTPKHLITATGQRVTLRCSPRSGDLSVYWYQQSLDQGLQFLIQYYNGEERAKGNILERFSAQQFPDLHSELNLSSLELGDSALYFCASSGEGVVSPLHFGNGTRLTVT.

This rearrangement joins TRBV6-1 to TRBJ1-3, with 8 positions matching TRBD1. In germline, CDR1 is MNHNS, CDR2 SASEGT. Germline trimming cut 7 bases from V and 4 bases from J; bases unmatched to any gene: 9. The CDR3 consists of 15 residues. DNA of the CDR3: TGTGCCAGCACGCGGGCAGGGGGCTCGGGAAACACCATATATTTT. Translated, it gives CASTRAGGSGNTIYF.

The chain is built from TRBV28 and TRBJ2-3; the match to TRBD1 covers 9 bases. The V and J ends lost 3 bases and 4 bases, in that order; junction bases with no gene match: 8. CDR3 size: 16 residues. Germline V lookup: CDR1 MDHEN, CDR2 SYDVKM. The CDR3 reads CASSFGGTGIADTQYF. As DNA, the CDR3 is TGTGCCAGCAGTTTTGGGGGGACAGGGATCGCAGATACGCAGTATTTT.

The chain couples TRBV12-3 or TRBV12-4 to TRBJ1-3, with 7 bases that match TRBD1. Germline trimming cut 6 bases from V and 4 bases from J; bases unmatched to any gene: 6. The CDR3 consists of 14 residues. The CDR3 protein is CASSAGTAGNTIYF. CDR3 sequence (DNA): TGTGCCAGCAGCGCCGGGACAGCAGGAAACACCATATATTTT.

The CDR3 loop is CASSQGSQTYEQYF. The CDR3 DNA reads as TGCGCCAGCAGCCAAGGGTCTCAGACCTACGAGCAGTACTTC. V usage is TRBV4-1 and J usage is TRBJ2-7; D call uncertain. CDR1 MGHRA and CDR2 YSYEKL come from the germline V gene. The CDR3 loop spans 14 amino acids. The V and J ends lost 1 base and 2 bases respectively, with 9 bases between them.

This clonotype was seen only a few times. J is TRBJ2-5 and V is TRBV20-1, with D uncertain. Germline assignment: CDR1 DFQATT and CDR2 SNEGSKA (reference sequence). V lost 4 bases and J 7 bases, leaving 10 bases between the germline ends. There are 11 residues in the CDR3. The CDR3 nucleotides read TGCAGTGCTACCTCCGGGTGGACCCAGTACTTC. Its protein product is CSATSGWTQYF.